This TCR beta chain was sequenced for a study of technical replicates of blood from a handful of donors. Only in-frame clones appear in the TCRdb table, and some are missing; sequencing was by immunoSEQ multiplex PCR. The sample has under 85,000 clones, over 90% seen once. V was shortened by 8 bases and J by 4 bases, with 9 bases between the two germline ends. Germline-derived CDR1 and CDR2 are MNHNY and SVGAGI (reference sequence). This CDR3 is built from 12 residues. Sequencing was done on a sample of T cells isolated from PBMCs. The rearrangement links TRBV6-6 to TRBJ1-5; maybe TRBD1 (6 bases). The source is a human donor in good health. CDR3 in DNA: TGTGCCAGCCTAACAGGGAATCAGCCCCAGCATTTT. Amino acids: CASLTGNQPQHF.